The 6 T cell receptor beta chains given below trace back to one sample, sequenced in a study of regulatory T cells in long-lasting Graves disease. Combining iRepertoire HTBI primers with Arm-PCR of CDR3 regions, the authors built TCR beta libraries. One entry per CDR3 protein results from TCRdb running MiXCR on the multiplex PCR reads. Among more than 650,000 distinct CDR3 sequences, about 32% were seen once, and the ten largest hold about two fifths. The time point: persistent/refractory GD, antithyroid drugs over 5 years with positive TRAb. Generation of the TCR library employed RNA extracted from PBMCs. The sequences come from peripheral blood mononuclear cells (PBMCs), collected when the disease was refractory, from a patient treated with antithyroid drugs. These receptor sequences come from a female donor with Graves disease.

The chain couples TRBV14 to TRBJ1-5, with a possible D match to TRBD1 (6 bases). With 1 base removed from V and 7 bases from J, the gap between germline ends came to 14 bases. CDR1 is SGHDN, CDR2 FVKESK, per germline. The length of the CDR3 is 15 residues. The DNA of the CDR3 is TGTGCCAGCAGCCAAGGTACAGGGCCCGGGCAGCCCCAGCATTTT. Translating it yields CASSQGTGPGQPQHF.

This clonotype came up many times. The rearrangement joins TRBV28 to TRBJ1-1; D is ambiguous. CDR3 length: 12 amino acids. The germline gives CDR1 MDHEN, CDR2 SYDVKM. Trimming removed 11 bases at V and 0 bases at J, with 10 bases between. The CDR3 DNA sequence: TGTGCCGTAGGGCCCTTGAACACTGAAGCTTTCTTT. Translating gives CAVGPLNTEAFF.

In this sample, this clonotype turned up once. V usage is TRBV5-4 and J usage is TRBJ1-1; possibly TRBD1 for D (6 bases). V lost 0 bases to trimming and J lost 1 base, with 16 bases between them. The CDR3 consists of 17 residues. Germline CDR1 and CDR2: SGHNT and YYREEE (reference sequence). The CDR3 loop is CASSLGGAQGRNTEAFF. The CDR3 DNA follows: TGTGCCAGCAGCTTGGGGGGGGCTCAGGGGAGGAACACTGAAGCTTTCTTT. Full variable domain (rest looked up from reference TRBV5-4 and TRBJ1-1): ETGVTQSPTHLIKTRGQQVTLRCSSQSGHNTVSWYQQALGQGPQFIFQYYREEENGRGNFPPRFSGLQFPNYSSELNVNALELDDSALYLCASSLGGAQGRNTEAFFGQGTRLTVV.

A few counts support this clonotype. The J gene is TRBJ2-7, the V gene TRBV7-9; D ambiguous. CDR1 and CDR2 from the germline V gene are SEHNR and FQNEAQ (reference sequence). Trimming shortened V by 1 base and J by 0 bases, and 10 bases separated the two germline ends. CDR3 length: 15 amino acids. CDR3 nucleotides: TGTGCCAGCAGCTTAGACATTTCGGACTCCTACGAGCAGTACTTC. This sequence encodes CASSLDISDSYEQYF.

This clonotype occurred a few times. The genes are TRBV3-1 and TRBJ1-5; D gene ambiguous. V was shortened by 11 bases and J by 2 bases, with 1 base between the two germline ends. Germline V lookup: CDR1 LGHDT, CDR2 YNNKEL (reference sequence). The CDR3 covers 9 residues. CDR3 coding DNA: TGTGCCGGCAATCAGCCCCAGCATTTT. Protein: CAGNQPQHF. The full variable domain, in which reference TRBV3-1 and TRBJ1-5 provide the parts outside the CDR3, is DTAVSQTPKYLVTQMGNDKSIKCEQNLGHDTMYWYKQDSKKFLKIMFSYNNKELIINETVPNRFSPKSPDKAHLNLHINSLELGDSAVYFCAGNQPQHFGDGTRLSIL.

This clonotype was seen a handful of times. V and J are TRBV3-1 and TRBJ1-2; the D is unclear. Germline V gene sequence: CDR1 LGHDT, CDR2 YNNKEL (reference sequence). V lost 0 bases, J lost 4 bases, and 9 bases lay in between. The CDR3 is made up of 14 amino acids. The CDR3, as DNA: TGTGCCAGCAGCCAAGATACACGCTCCTATGGCTACACCTTC. It translates to CASSQDTRSYGYTF.